The clone carrying this TCR beta chain appeared a few times. Antigen unknown. Because the CDR3 is missing its conserved closing phenylalanine or tryptophan, this is likely a read error. Looked up from germline, CDR1 is KGHDR and CDR2 is SFDVKD. The germline V and J ends were trimmed by 1 base and 5 bases, with 5 bases remaining between them. The CDR3 contains 12 residues. The data stem from a study of metastatic and nonmetastatic thyroid tumors. Background on the study: A comparison of repertoires was made across blood and tumor or nodule tissue from malignant and benign thyroid patients.

Patients had received no treatment of any kind before thyroid surgery. In the original analysis: Building a distant-metastasis classifier for papillary thyroid cancer drew on CDR3 differences across clinicopathological groups. MiXCR re-clonotyped the PCR reads for TCRdb. These V and J calls derive from TCRdb rather than the authors' analysis. The profile covers fewer than 50,000 clones, with 28% appearing a single time and approximately 9.8% taken by the ten largest. Study outcomes and limitations: Patients with malignant thyroid tumors reportedly had significantly higher TCR beta diversity than those with benign nodules, in blood and tumor.

The specimen sequenced was blood. This TCR derives from a male donor with papillary thyroid cancer or a benign thyroid nodule (not recorded which). Some clones in this sample may be carry-over from other donors' samples. The rearrangement uses TRBV24-1 and TRBJ2-7; no definite D call. DNA of the CDR3: TGTGCCACCAGTGATTTAGAGAACGAGCAGTACTCC. Protein product: CATSDLENEQYS.